This TCR beta chain comes out of a study of blood T cell repertoires in COVID-19. Clones were sequenced by immunoSEQ multiplex PCR, and TCRdb holds only the in-frame ones, with some missing. The sample lists about 89,000 clones; approximately 80% were seen once. This CDR3 is 15 amino acids long. The germline V gene has CDR1 LNHDA and CDR2 SQIVND (reference sequence). V dropped 1 base and J dropped 3 bases, with 10 bases sitting between them. The sequence came from a man aged 65 to 79 with COVID-19, enrolled during active disease. The V and J genes are TRBV19 and TRBJ1-5, with a possible D match to TRBD1 (5 bases). The sequenced sample consisted of peripheral blood. The CDR3 region is CASSIVGQFNQPQHF. DNA for the CDR3: TGTGCCAGTAGTATAGTGGGGCAGTTCAATCAGCCCCAGCATTTT.